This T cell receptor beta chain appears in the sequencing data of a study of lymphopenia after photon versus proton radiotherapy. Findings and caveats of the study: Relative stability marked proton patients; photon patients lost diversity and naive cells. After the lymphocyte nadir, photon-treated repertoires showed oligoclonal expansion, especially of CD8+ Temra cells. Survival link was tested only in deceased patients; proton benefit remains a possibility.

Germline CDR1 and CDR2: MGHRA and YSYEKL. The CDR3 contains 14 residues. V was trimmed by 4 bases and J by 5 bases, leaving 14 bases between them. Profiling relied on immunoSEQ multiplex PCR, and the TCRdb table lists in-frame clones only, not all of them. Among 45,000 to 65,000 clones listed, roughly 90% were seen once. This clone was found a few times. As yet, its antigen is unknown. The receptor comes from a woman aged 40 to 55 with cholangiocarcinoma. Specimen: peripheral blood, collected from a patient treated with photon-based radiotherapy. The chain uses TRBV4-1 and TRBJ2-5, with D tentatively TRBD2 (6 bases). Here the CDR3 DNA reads TGCGCCAGCAGCCCCGTTAGCGGCGGGGAGACCCAGTACTTC. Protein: CASSPVSGGETQYF.